The present entry profiles one T cell receptor (beta chain) with its context. The antigen is not known. TCRdb recomputed calls from the 5' RACE reads with MiXCR, one row per CDR3 protein. Here the sample spans about 790,000 distinct CDR3 sequences, around a sixth being singletons. This sample was included in a study of identical twins. Germline CDR1 DFQATT, CDR2 SNEGSKA (reference sequence). The V end lost 5 bases, the J end lost 4 bases, and 11 bases lay between the germline ends. The CDR3 contains 12 residues. General study points: Weaker excess twin sharing was observed in beta out-of-frame sequences.

This same sample was also taken into another study, of T cells expressing NK-cell markers.

This TCR came from a woman aged 18-29 years in good health. The rearrangement uses TRBV20-1 and TRBJ1-2, with D perhaps matching TRBD1 (5 bases). Sequenced material: PBMCs. CDR3 coding DNA: TGCAGTGCTCCGACAGAGACCTATGGCTACACCTTC. This translates into CSAPTETYGYTF.